This is a list of T cell receptor beta chains from one sample in a study of CD8+ T cells in alopecia areata. Libraries were prepared by immunoSEQ multiplex PCR; TCRdb keeps only in-frame clonotypes and omits some of them. The data show 100,000 to 150,000 clones, with around 60% seen just once and 4.5% held by the top ten. The sequencing used CD4+ T cells sorted from blood, collected at week 0. These receptors were taken from a human donor with alopecia areata. Both conserved end residues are part of each CDR3. A D gene is named only where the DNA matches it firmly. The size field is filled for only some rows; it gives once, few, many or a size class.

D | J | V | size | CDR3
TRBD1 | TRBJ1-6 | TRBV10-3 | . | CAISRDRTSSYNSPLHF
TRBD2 | TRBJ2-1 | TRBV9 | . | CASSVTSGRASEQFF
TRBD1 | TRBJ1-2 | TRBV4-3 | . | CASSPLGQGVYGYTF
TRBD2 | TRBJ2-1 | TRBV19 | . | CASNDGLADNEQFF
. | TRBJ2-1 | TRBV18 | . | CASSTNTGLNEQFF
TRBD1 | TRBJ2-4 | TRBV10-3 | few | CAISQDRGNIQYF
. | TRBJ2-7 | TRBV14 | . | CASSPQGLAYEQYF
. | TRBJ2-1 | TRBV7-8 | . | CASREGRINNEQFF
TRBD2 | TRBJ2-2 | TRBV30 | . | CAWRISGGASGRGNTGELFF
. | TRBJ2-2 | TRBV29-1 | . | CSVVELQGGAGELFF
. | TRBJ2-1 | TRBV11-2 | . | CASSLTTGLNEQFF
. | TRBJ2-7 | TRBV27 | . | CASSFRGEQYF
TRBD1 | TRBJ2-1 | TRBV5-1 | . | CASSFQPTGDSYNEQFF
. | TRBJ1-2 | TRBV13 | once | CASSLVRTEGGYTF
. | TRBJ2-1 | TRBV30 | . | CAWSVGGTYNEQFF
. | TRBJ2-3 | TRBV18 | . | CASSPSTDTQYF
. | TRBJ1-2 | TRBV28 | few | CASSGVYGYTF
. | TRBJ2-6 | TRBV2 | . | CASSESSGANVLTF
. | TRBJ2-6 | TRBV7-2 | . | CASSSDSGANVLTF
. | TRBJ1-2 | TRBV19 | . | CASSLLGNYGYTF
. | TRBJ1-5 | TRBV2 | . | CASSEAGLSNQPQHF
. | TRBJ2-1 | TRBV2 | . | CASSEAFRKSQFF
. | TRBJ1-6 | TRBV6-6 | . | CASSYVEPENNSPLHF
. | TRBJ2-7 | TRBV4-3 | . | CASSQATGSSYEQYF